This TCR beta chain derives from a study of memory CD4+ T cells and cytomegalovirus serostatus. This clone came up once. V dropped 5 bases and J dropped 4; count of bases not matched to a gene: 7. Germline V gene sequence: CDR1 MNHEY, CDR2 SVGAGI. CDR3 size: 14 residues. Single viable CD3+CD4+CD8-CD45RO+ cells were sorted as the memory CD4+ T cells. The assay was immunoSEQ multiplex PCR, and TCRdb's table has in-frame clones only and misses some. In the table there are around 88,000 clones, 80% of which are singletons. The J gene is TRBJ1-1, the V gene TRBV6-5; 7 bases line up with TRBD1. This TCR was sampled from an adult in good health and CMV-seropositive. Sequenced: memory CD4+ T cells from blood. CDR3 nucleotides: TGTGCCAGCAGTATCCTTAAGGGGGCCACTGAAGCTTTCTTT. Its protein is CASSILKGATEAFF.